This entry lists 7 T cell receptor beta chains sequenced from one sample in a study of T cells in women clearing cervical HPV infection. TCRdb's table, derived via immunoSEQ multiplex PCR, lists solely in-frame clones and lacks some. The sample spans under 50,000 clones; the ten largest clones claim 4.8%. Material for sequencing was blood buffy coat. The receptors here all came from a woman between 18 and 75 years old with a cervical HPV16 infection that either progressed to CIN3+ or cleared (not recorded which).

To note about this clone: The read terminates 3 residues ahead of where the CDR3 ends, so the germline J gene completes it. V and J are TRBV29-1 and TRBJ2-2, with TRBD2 matching 8 bases. Germline V gives CDR1 SQVTM, CDR2 ANQGSEA. This CDR3 has 15 residues. Trimming took 3 bases from V and 7 from J; bases not matched to a gene: 10. The CDR3: CSVEAGGGFGGELFF. The sequenced CDR3 bases are TGCAGCGTTGAGGCGGGGGGCGGATTCGGCGGGGAG.

In regard to this clone: The read comes to an end 3 residues before the CDR3 does, leaving the germline J gene to fill in the end. This chain uses TRBV10-1 with TRBJ2-7; tentative D call: TRBD2 (5 bases). This CDR3 has 12 residues. Trimming removed 7 bases at V and 6 bases at J, with 13 bases between. Germline assignment: CDR1 WNHNN and CDR2 SYGVQD (reference sequence). This CDR3 reads CASNDGEGEQYF. The CDR3 bases that were read are TGCGCCAGCAATGACGGGGAAGGCGAG.

About this clone itself: The read falls 3 residues short of the CDR3 end, and the missing part is taken from the germline J gene. The V gene is TRBV11-3, the J gene TRBJ2-1; maybe TRBD2 (5 bases). The V end was cut by 8 bases, the J end by 7 bases, with 9 bases between. This CDR3 is 11 amino acids long. The V gene's germline CDR1 is SGHNT and CDR2 YENEEA. The CDR3 spells CASGRGNEQFF. Incomplete CDR3 DNA: TGTGCCAGCGGACGCGGGAATGAG.

Details on this clone: With the read ending 3 residues before the CDR3 end, the germline J gene is used to fill in that end. The chain uses TRBV11-2 and TRBJ2-3, with D maybe TRBD1 (5 bases). Germline CDR1 reads SGHAT; CDR2 reads FQNNGV. This CDR3 comprises 14 residues. V lost 6 bases, J lost 4 bases, and 14 bases lay in between. Incomplete CDR3 DNA: TGTGCCAGCAGTTGGCGCGGCAGGGCAGATACG. Encoded protein: CASSWRGRADT. The complete CDR3 reads CASSWRGRADTQYF.

As concerns this clone: The CDR3 end lies 3 residues beyond the end of the read and is filled in from the germline J gene. This chain joins TRBV29-1 and TRBJ2-3; 8 bases are a match to TRBD2. The CDR3 covers 14 residues. Unmatched junction bases numbered 9, after V lost 5 bases and J lost 5 bases. From germline, CDR1 is SQVTM and CDR2 ANQGSEA. The DNA read from the CDR3 is TGCAGCGTTCCCGTGAGCGGGGGCCAAGATACG. This codes for CSVPVSGGQDT. The whole CDR3 reads CSVPVSGGQDTQYF.

In regard to this clone: The CDR3 end falls 3 residues outside the read, so it is completed with the germline J gene. V and J are TRBV2 and TRBJ1-5; D gene unclear. There are 13 residues in the CDR3. Germline CDR1 SNHLY, CDR2 FYNNEI. Trimming shortened V by 5 bases and J by 7 bases, and 12 bases separated the two germline ends. The CDR3 DNA, read in part, is TGTGCCAGCAGTCCCAGTAAGGGCCAGCCC. Translated: CASSPSKGQP. The CDR3 in its entirety is CASSPSKGQPQHF. Using reference TRBV2 and TRBJ1-5 for the parts outside the CDR3, the full variable domain is EPEVTQTPSHQVTQMGQEVILRCVPISNHLYFYWYRQILGQKVEFLVSFYNNEISEKSEIFDDQFSVERPDGSNFTLKIRSTKLEDSAMYFCASSPSKGQPQHFGDGTRLSIL.

Of note for this clone: The DNA ends 3 residues before the CDR3 does, and the rest of the CDR3 is filled in from the germline J gene. The J gene is TRBJ1-1, the V gene TRBV20-1; D perhaps matches TRBD1 (5 bases). The V gene's germline CDR1 is DFQATT and CDR2 SNEGSKA (reference sequence). V lost 6 bases and J lost 1, with 12 bases in between. This CDR3 is 13 amino acids long. The sequenced CDR3 bases are TGCAGTGCACCGACAGACACGAACACTGAA. It codes for CSAPTDTNTE. The whole CDR3 is CSAPTDTNTEAFF.